Each of the 11 T cell receptor beta chains below was sequenced from the same sample in a study of blood T cell repertoires in COVID-19. Some clones are missing from TCRdb's copy, which holds only in-frame ones; the method was immunoSEQ multiplex PCR. Of about 230,000 clones listed, about 85% are singletons. Source material: peripheral blood. The receptors were gathered from a woman older than 75 with acute or convalescent COVID-19.

The count of this clone is one. The rearrangement uses TRBV6-5 and TRBJ1-2; tentatively, D is TRBD1 (5 bases). Trimming left V 4 bases short and J 7 bases short, with 13 bases between. The CDR3 is 13 residues long. CDR1 MNHEY and CDR2 SVGAGI come from the germline V gene. CDR3 sequence reads: CASSWRQGSGYTF. CDR3 nucleotide sequence: TGTGCCAGCAGTTGGCGGCAGGGTTCTGGCTACACCTTC.

The count of this clone is one. The chain's CDR3 is CASSLDRRYGYTF. CDR3 nucleotide sequence: TGTGCCAGCAGCCTAGACAGGAGATATGGCTACACCTTC. The chain combines TRBV28 with TRBJ1-2, with D possibly TRBD1 on 6 matching bases. V was shortened by 6 bases and J by 5 bases, with 13 bases between the two germline ends. Germline CDR1 MDHEN, CDR2 SYDVKM. The CDR3 is 13 residues long.

This chain links TRBV18 with TRBJ1-6; 7 nucleotides agree with TRBD1. Germline V gene lookup returns CDR1 KGHSH and CDR2 LQKENI. Trimming took 4 bases from V and 10 from J; bases not matched to a gene: 13. The CDR3 loop spans 16 amino acids. The CDR3 spells CASSQNRDRRGSPLHF. CDR3 DNA sequence: TGTGCCAGCTCACAAAATAGGGACAGAAGAGGCTCACCCCTCCACTTT.

This rearrangement joins TRBV2 to TRBJ1-4; D may be TRBD1 (5 bases). Germline V gene sequence: CDR1 SNHLY, CDR2 FYNNEI. The V end was cut by 3 bases, the J end by 7 bases, with 15 bases between. CDR3 length equals 15 residues. The CDR3 loop is CASSDPSSGGEKLFF. DNA for the CDR3: TGTGCCAGCAGTGACCCTAGTTCGGGGGGTGAAAAACTGTTTTTT.

The chain recombines TRBV11-1 with TRBJ2-3; D unclear. Germline values: CDR1 SGHAT, CDR2 FQDESV (reference sequence). The CDR3 is 11 amino acids. Deletions cut 7 bases from V and 3 bases from J, with 5 bases between. The DNA for the CDR3 is TGTGCCAGCACGGGTACAGATACGCAGTATTTT. Its translation: CASTGTDTQYF. Supplemented by reference TRBV11-1 and TRBJ2-3, the full variable domain reads EAEVAQSPRYKITEKSQAVAFWCDPISGHATLYWYRQILGQGPELLVQFQDESVVDDSQLPKDRFSAERLKGVDSTLKIQPAELGDSAMYLCASTGTDTQYFGPGTRLTVL.

V gene TRBV3-1 (or the pseudogene TRBV3-2) combines with J gene TRBJ2-7; 9 bases match TRBD1. Trimming took 5 bases from V and 6 from J; bases not matched to a gene: 11. The length of the CDR3 is 15 residues. CDR1 is LGHDT, CDR2 YNNKEL, per germline (reference sequence). The CDR3 is CASSSVPDRGSEQYF. CDR3 DNA: TGTGCCAGCAGCTCGGTTCCGGACAGGGGTTCCGAGCAGTACTTC.

The rearrangement uses TRBV30 and TRBJ1-5; D perhaps matches TRBD1 (6 bases). The CDR3 runs 13 residues. The V gene lost 2 bases and the J gene lost 4 bases, with 9 bases spanning the gap. Germline V gives CDR1 GTSNPN, CDR2 SVGIG (reference sequence). The CDR3 nucleotides read TGTGCCTGGAGTAAACAGGGTAATCAGCCCCAGCATTTT. Its translation is CAWSKQGNQPQHF.

This chain uses TRBV7-9 with TRBJ1-2; D is perhaps TRBD1 (5 bases). There are 13 residues in the CDR3. The germline CDR1 and CDR2 sequences are SEHNR and FQNEAQ (reference sequence). Trimming pared 8 bases from V and 3 bases from J, leaving 13 bases between. The CDR3 region is CASGTGSYYGYTF. For the CDR3, the DNA is TGTGCCAGCGGGACTGGGAGTTACTATGGCTACACCTTC.

This rearrangement joins TRBV27 to TRBJ2-7; TRBD1 agrees at 8 bases. Unmatched junction bases numbered 9, after V lost 6 bases and J lost 5 bases. Germline V gene lookup returns CDR1 MNHEY and CDR2 SMNVEV (reference sequence). This CDR3 is 14 amino acids long. CDR3 sequence: CASSLRQGLNEQYF. Written as DNA, the CDR3 is TGTGCCAGCAGCCTAAGACAGGGGCTGAACGAGCAGTACTTC.

This chain connects TRBV9 to TRBJ2-5, with D possibly matching TRBD2 (7 bases). This CDR3 is 14 amino acids long. CDR1 is SGDLS and CDR2 is YYNGEE in the germline V gene. V was pared by 1 base and J by 5 bases, with 12 bases between. The CDR3: CASSVLGGPETQYF. DNA for the CDR3: TGTGCCAGCAGCGTATTGGGGGGGCCCGAGACCCAGTACTTC. The entire variable domain, with the rest obtained from reference TRBV9 and TRBJ2-5, is as follows: DSGVTQTPKHLITATGQRVTLRCSPRSGDLSVYWYQQSLDQGLQFLIQYYNGEERAKGNILERFSAQQFPDLHSELNLSSLELGDSALYFCASSVLGGPETQYFGPGTRLLVL.

This clone was observed a few times. This CDR3 reads CASSFIPPGSGQETQYF. Written as DNA, the CDR3 is TGCGCCAGCAGCTTTATACCACCGGGTTCAGGGCAAGAGACCCAGTACTTC. V usage is TRBV5-1 and J usage is TRBJ2-5, with D maybe TRBD1 (5 bases). There are 17 residues in the CDR3. V was shortened by 2 bases and J by 2 bases, with 19 bases between the two germline ends. CDR1 SGHRS and CDR2 YFSETQ come from the germline V gene.